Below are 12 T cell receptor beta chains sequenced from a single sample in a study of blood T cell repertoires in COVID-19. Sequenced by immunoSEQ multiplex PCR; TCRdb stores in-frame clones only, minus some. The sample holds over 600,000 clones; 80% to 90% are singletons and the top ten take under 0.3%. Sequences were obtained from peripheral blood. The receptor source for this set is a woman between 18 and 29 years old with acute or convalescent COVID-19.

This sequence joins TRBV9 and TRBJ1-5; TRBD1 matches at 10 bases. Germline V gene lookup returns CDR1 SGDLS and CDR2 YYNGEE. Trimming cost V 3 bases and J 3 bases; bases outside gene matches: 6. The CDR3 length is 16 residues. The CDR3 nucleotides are TGTGCCAGCAGCGGGGGTGACAGGGGGCCCAATCAGCCCCAGCATTTT. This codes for CASSGGDRGPNQPQHF.

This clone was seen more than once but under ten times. The CDR3 coding sequence is TGTGCCAGTGGATTTCCGATTACCTTTAGGGGCAGAGATTATGGCTACACCTTC. Translating gives CASGFPITFRGRDYGYTF. This rearrangement joins TRBV19 to TRBJ1-2, with D maybe TRBD1 (5 bases). CDR3 size: 18 residues. From germline, CDR1 is LNHDA and CDR2 SQIVND (reference sequence). Trimming stripped 8 bases from V and 5 bases from J, with 30 bases between.

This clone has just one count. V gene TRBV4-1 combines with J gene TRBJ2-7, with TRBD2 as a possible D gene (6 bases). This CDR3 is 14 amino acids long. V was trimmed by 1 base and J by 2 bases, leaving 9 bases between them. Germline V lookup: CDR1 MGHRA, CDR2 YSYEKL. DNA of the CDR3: TGCGCCAGCAGCCAAGGTTCGGGGGCCTACGAGCAGTACTTC. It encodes CASSQGSGAYEQYF.

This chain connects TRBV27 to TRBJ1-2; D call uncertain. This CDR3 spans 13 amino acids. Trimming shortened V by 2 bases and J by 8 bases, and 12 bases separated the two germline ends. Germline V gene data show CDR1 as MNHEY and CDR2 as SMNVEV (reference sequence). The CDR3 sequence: CASSLREAGGYTF. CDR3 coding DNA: TGTGCCAGCAGTTTAAGGGAGGCGGGAGGCTACACCTTC.

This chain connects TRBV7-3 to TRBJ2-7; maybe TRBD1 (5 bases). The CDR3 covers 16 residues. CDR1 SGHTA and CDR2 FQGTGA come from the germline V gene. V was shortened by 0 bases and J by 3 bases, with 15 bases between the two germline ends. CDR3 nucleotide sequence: TGTGCCAGCAGCTTAACCTCGTGGACAACAGACTACGAGCAGTACTTC. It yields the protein CASSLTSWTTDYEQYF.

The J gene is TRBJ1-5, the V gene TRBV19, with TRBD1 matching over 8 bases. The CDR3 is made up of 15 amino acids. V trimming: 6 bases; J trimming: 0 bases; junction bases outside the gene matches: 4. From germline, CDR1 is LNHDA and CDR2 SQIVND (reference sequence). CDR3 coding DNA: TGTGCCAGTAGGGACAGGGCCGATAGCAATCAGCCCCAGCATTTT. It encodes CASRDRADSNQPQHF. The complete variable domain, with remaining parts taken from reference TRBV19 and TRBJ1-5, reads DGGITQSPKYLFRKEGQNVTLSCEQNLNHDAMYWYRQDPGQGLRLIYYSQIVNDFQKGDIAEGYSVSREKKESFPLTVTSAQKNPTAFYLCASRDRADSNQPQHFGDGTRLSIL.

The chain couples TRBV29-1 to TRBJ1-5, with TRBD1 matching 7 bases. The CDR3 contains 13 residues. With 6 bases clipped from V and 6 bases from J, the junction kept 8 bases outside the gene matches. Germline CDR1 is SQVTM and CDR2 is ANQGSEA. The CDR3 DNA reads TGCAGCGTGGCTCAGGGGGAGTTTCAGCCCCAGCATTTT. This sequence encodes CSVAQGEFQPQHF. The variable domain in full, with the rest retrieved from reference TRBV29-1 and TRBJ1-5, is SAVISQKPSRDICQRGTSLTIQCQVDSQVTMMFWYRQQPGQSLTLIATANQGSEATYESGFVIDKFPISRPNLTFSTLTVSNMSPEDSSIYLCSVAQGEFQPQHFGDGTRLSIL.

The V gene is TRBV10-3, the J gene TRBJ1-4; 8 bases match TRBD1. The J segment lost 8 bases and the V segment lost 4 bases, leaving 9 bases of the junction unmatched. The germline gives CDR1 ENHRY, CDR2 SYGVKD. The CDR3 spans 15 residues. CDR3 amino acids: CAISGGTGSQEKLFF. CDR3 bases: TGTGCCATCAGTGGGGGGACAGGATCGCAAGAAAAACTGTTTTTT.

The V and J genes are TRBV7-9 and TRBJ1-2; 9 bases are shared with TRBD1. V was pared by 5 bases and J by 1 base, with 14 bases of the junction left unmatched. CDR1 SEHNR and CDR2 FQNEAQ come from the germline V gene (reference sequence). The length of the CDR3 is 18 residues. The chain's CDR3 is CASSPSRTGAYSNYGYTF. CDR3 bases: TGTGCCAGCAGCCCTTCTAGGACAGGGGCCTACAGTAACTATGGCTACACCTTC. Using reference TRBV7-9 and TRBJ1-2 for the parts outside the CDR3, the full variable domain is DTGVSQNPRHKITKRGQNVTFRCDPISEHNRLYWYRQTLGQGPEFLTYFQNEAQLEKSRLLSDRFSAERPKGSFSTLEIQRTEQGDSAMYLCASSPSRTGAYSNYGYTFGSGTRLTVV.

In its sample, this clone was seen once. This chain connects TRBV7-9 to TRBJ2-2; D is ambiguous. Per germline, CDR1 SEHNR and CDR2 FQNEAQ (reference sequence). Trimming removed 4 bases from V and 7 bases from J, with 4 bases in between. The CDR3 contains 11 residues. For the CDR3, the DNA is TGTGCCAGCAGCTCCTTCGGGGAGCTGTTTTTT. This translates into CASSSFGELFF.

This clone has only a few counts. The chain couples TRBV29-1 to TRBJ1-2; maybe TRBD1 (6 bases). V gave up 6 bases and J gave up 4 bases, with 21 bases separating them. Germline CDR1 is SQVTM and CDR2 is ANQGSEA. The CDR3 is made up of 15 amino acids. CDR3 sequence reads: CSVQTHSTGPYGYTF. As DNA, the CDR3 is TGCAGCGTCCAGACCCATTCGACAGGACCCTATGGCTACACCTTC.

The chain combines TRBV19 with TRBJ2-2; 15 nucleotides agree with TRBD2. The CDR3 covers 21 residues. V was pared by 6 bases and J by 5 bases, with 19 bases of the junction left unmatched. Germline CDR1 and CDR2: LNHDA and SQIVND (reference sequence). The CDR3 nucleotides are TGTGCCAGTAGGCCTAGACTCGGGACTAGCGGGGGGACCCAGGGGACCGGGGAGCTGTTTTTT. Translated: CASRPRLGTSGGTQGTGELFF.